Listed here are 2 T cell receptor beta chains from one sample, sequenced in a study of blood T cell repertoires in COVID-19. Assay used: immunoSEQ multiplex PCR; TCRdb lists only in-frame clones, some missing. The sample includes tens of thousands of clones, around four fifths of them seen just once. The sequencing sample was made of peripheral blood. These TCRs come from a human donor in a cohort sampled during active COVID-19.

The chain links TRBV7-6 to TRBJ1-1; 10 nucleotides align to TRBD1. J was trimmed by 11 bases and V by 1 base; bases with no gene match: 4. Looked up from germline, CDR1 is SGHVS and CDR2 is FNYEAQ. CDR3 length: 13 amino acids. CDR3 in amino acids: CASSLGTGGFAFF. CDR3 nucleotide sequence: TGTGCCAGCAGCTTAGGGACAGGGGGTTTTGCTTTCTTT. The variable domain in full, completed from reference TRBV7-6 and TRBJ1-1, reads GAGVSQSPRYKVTKRGQDVALRCDPISGHVSLYWYRQALGQGPEFLTYFNYEAQQDKSGLPNDRFSAERPEGSISTLTIQRTEQRDSAMYRCASSLGTGGFAFFGQGTRLTVV.

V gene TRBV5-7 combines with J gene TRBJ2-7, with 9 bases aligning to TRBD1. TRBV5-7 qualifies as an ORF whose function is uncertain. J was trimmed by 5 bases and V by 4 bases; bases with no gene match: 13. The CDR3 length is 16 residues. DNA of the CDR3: TGTGCCAGCAGCCTGCCCCGGGACAGGGAGACCCACGAGCAGTACGTC. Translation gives CASSLPRDRETHEQYV.